This T cell receptor (beta chain) was identified during a study of T cell changes during pregnancy in multiple sclerosis. Repertoires were generated with immunoSEQ multiplex PCR, while TCRdb's copy carries only in-frame clones and drops some. The sample records nearly 110,000 clones, roughly 92% being singletons. The sample was peripheral blood, taken after pregnancy. The TCR comes from a female donor with multiple sclerosis, enrolled in a pregnancy study.

The CDR3 bases are TGTGCCAGCAGGATGGAGGGAAATTCACCCCTCCACTTT. Residues: CASRMEGNSPLHF. V and J are TRBV27 and TRBJ1-6; the D is unclear. Germline CDR1 is MNHEY and CDR2 is SMNVEV (reference sequence). The V end lost 6 bases, the J end lost 7 bases, and 10 bases lay between the germline ends. The CDR3 extends over 13 amino acids.